The 25 T cell receptor beta chains below were found in one sample sequenced in a study of blood T cell repertoires in COVID-19. Clones were read by immunoSEQ multiplex PCR, and TCRdb kept only the in-frame ones, dropping some. Altogether under 150,000 clones are present, approximately 88% being singletons, with the ten largest covering 28%. The sequenced sample was peripheral blood. These receptors came from a human donor in a cohort sampled during active COVID-19.

This chain uses TRBV10-3 with TRBJ1-4, with TRBD1 matching over 8 bases. Germline CDR1 ENHRY, CDR2 SYGVKD. The CDR3 runs 14 residues. V dropped 5 bases and J dropped 8; count of bases not matched to a gene: 7. The DNA of the CDR3 is TGTGCCATCAGTTCCTCGGACAGGGACGAAAAACTGTTTTTT. Translated, it gives CAISSSDRDEKLFF.

V gene TRBV7-3 combines with J gene TRBJ2-2; 8 bases map to TRBD1. CDR3 length: 13 residues. The V segment lost 4 bases and the J segment 5 bases; nucleotides outside the gene matches: 0. Germline CDR1 reads SGHTA; CDR2 reads FQGTGA. The CDR3 loop is CASSWTGTGELFF. In nucleotides, the CDR3 is TGTGCCAGCAGCTGGACAGGGACCGGGGAGCTGTTTTTT.

The chain couples TRBV25-1 to TRBJ2-5; D unresolved. The germline V and J ends were trimmed by 1 base and 1 base, with 7 bases remaining between them. Germline V CDR1 and CDR2: MGHDK, SYGVNS. The CDR3 sequence is 14 residues long. Here the CDR3 DNA reads TGTGCCAGCAGTGAATGGCACATCCAAGAGACCCAGTACTTC. This sequence encodes CASSEWHIQETQYF.

This rearrangement joins TRBV15 to TRBJ1-2, with D perhaps matching TRBD1 (5 bases). The germline V and J ends were trimmed by 3 bases and 0 bases, with 14 bases remaining between them. The CDR3 extends over 16 amino acids. In germline, CDR1 is LNHNV, CDR2 YYDKDF (reference sequence). The CDR3 region has the DNA TGTGCCACCAGCAGTCGGAGGGGCAGAGCTAACTATGGCTACACCTTC. This translates into CATSSRRGRANYGYTF. Full variable domain (outside the CDR3, taken from reference TRBV15 and TRBJ1-2): DAMVIQNPRYQVTQFGKPVTLSCSQTLNHNVMYWYQQKSSQAPKLLFHYYDKDFNNEADTPDNFQSRRPNTSFCFLDIRSPGLGDTAMYLCATSSRRGRANYGYTFGSGTRLTVV.

This clone was seen just once. V is TRBV3-1 (or the pseudogene TRBV3-2) and J is TRBJ1-6, with unresolved D. The CDR3 loop spans 16 amino acids. CDR1 is LGHDT and CDR2 is YNNKEL in the germline V gene (reference sequence). V lost 4 bases, J lost 0 bases, and 10 bases lay in between. The CDR3 sequence: CASSLGFSSYNSPLHF. As DNA, the CDR3 is TGTGCCAGCAGCCTCGGGTTTTCCTCCTATAATTCACCCCTCCACTTT.

The chain uses TRBV11-2 and TRBJ2-7, with 8 bases identical to TRBD1. Germline loops: CDR1 SGHAT, CDR2 FQNNGV. The J segment lost 3 bases and the V segment lost 5 bases, leaving 9 bases of the junction unmatched. The CDR3 has 15 residues. The CDR3 protein is CASSRDRGLFYEQYF. CDR3 sequence (DNA): TGTGCCAGCAGCCGAGACAGGGGACTTTTCTACGAGCAGTACTTC.

The gene calls are TRBV21-1 and TRBJ1-6; the table's D call, TRBD1, has no DNA check behind it. TRBV21-1 is shown as a pseudogene. CDR3 length equals 15 residues. The CDR3 is CASSSRTGLGSPLHF. CDR3 nucleotides: TGTGCCAGCAGCAGCCGAACAGGGTTAGGTTCACCCCTCCACTTT.

This sequence joins TRBV18 and TRBJ1-2, with 9 bases matching TRBD1. Germline loops: CDR1 KGHSH, CDR2 LQKENI. Germline trimming cut 1 base from V and 4 bases from J; bases unmatched to any gene: 10. CDR3 length equals 17 residues. As DNA, the CDR3 is TGTGCCAGCTCACCACGCCCGGGACAGGGAAAGATCTATGGCTACACCTTC. Amino acids: CASSPRPGQGKIYGYTF.

This chain uses TRBV25-1 with TRBJ1-3; tentatively, D is TRBD1 (5 bases). This CDR3 has 12 amino acids. Germline V gene data show CDR1 as MGHDK and CDR2 as SYGVNS. V was clipped by 7 bases and J by 8 bases, with 12 bases between them. CDR3 nucleotide sequence: TGTGCCAGCACAGGGTCTGCGGACACCATATATTTT. Residues: CASTGSADTIYF.

The chain combines TRBV6-5 with TRBJ2-7, with D tentatively TRBD1 (5 bases). With 7 bases removed from V and 3 bases from J, the gap between germline ends came to 16 bases. This CDR3 region has 14 residues. Germline V gene data show CDR1 as MNHEY and CDR2 as SVGAGI. The CDR3 DNA reads as TGTGCCAGCAACAGGAGATTTTCCTTCTACGAGCAGTACTTC. It translates to CASNRRFSFYEQYF.

V usage is TRBV15 and J usage is TRBJ2-7; D not certain. The V end lost 5 bases, the J end lost 4 bases, and 15 bases lay between the germline ends. Germline V CDR1 and CDR2: LNHNV, YYDKDF (reference sequence). This CDR3 contains 14 residues. CDR3: CATSQRSIFYEQYF. The CDR3 DNA follows: TGTGCCACCAGCCAACGAAGCATATTTTACGAGCAGTACTTC.

The chain uses TRBV4-2 and TRBJ1-4, with TRBD1 matching 10 bases. Per the germline V gene, CDR1 is LGHNA and CDR2 is YNFKEQ. V shed 4 bases and J 5 bases; nucleotides not matched to a gene: 10. This CDR3 is 17 amino acids long. The DNA of the CDR3 is TGTGCCAGCAGCCGCACAAGCACGGGACAGGGGAATGAAAAACTGTTTTTT. Its protein product is CASSRTSTGQGNEKLFF.

This clone was found many times. This rearrangement joins TRBV29-1 to TRBJ2-7, with 12 bases identical to TRBD1. This CDR3 region has 15 residues. Germline CDR1 SQVTM, CDR2 ANQGSEA. J lost 5 bases, V lost 6 bases, and 11 bases had no gene match. CDR3 residues: CSVPSGDRGPHEQYF. CDR3 nucleotides: TGCAGCGTCCCCTCCGGGGACAGGGGGCCCCACGAGCAGTACTTC.

The V call is TRBV19, the J call TRBJ2-5; tentatively, D is TRBD2 (6 bases). The CDR3 has 14 amino acids. CDR1 is LNHDA, CDR2 SQIVND, per germline (reference sequence). V lost 5 bases, J lost 3 bases, and 13 bases lay in between. The DNA of the CDR3 is TGTGCCAGTAGTCACCGGGACTTTAAAGAGACCCAGTACTTC. This gives the protein CASSHRDFKETQYF.

The CDR3 DNA is TGTGCCAGTAGTATGGGGGGACGGCCAGCTTATGGCTACACCTTC. It yields the protein CASSMGGRPAYGYTF. The J gene is TRBJ1-2, the V gene TRBV19, with a possible D match to TRBD1 (5 bases). Deletions cut 3 bases from V and 5 bases from J, with 16 bases between. This CDR3 is 15 amino acids long. In germline, CDR1 is LNHDA, CDR2 SQIVND (reference sequence). The full variable domain, rest sourced from reference TRBV19 and TRBJ1-2, is DGGITQSPKYLFRKEGQNVTLSCEQNLNHDAMYWYRQDPGQGLRLIYYSQIVNDFQKGDIAEGYSVSREKKESFPLTVTSAQKNPTAFYLCASSMGGRPAYGYTFGSGTRLTVV.

CDR3: CASSVPMGGPDNEQFF. The CDR3 DNA follows: TGTGCCAGCAGCGTACCCATGGGGGGGCCAGACAATGAGCAGTTCTTC. The V and J genes are TRBV9 and TRBJ2-1, with a weak D call TRBD2 (7 bases). The CDR3 sequence is 16 residues long. Germline CDR1 is SGDLS and CDR2 is YYNGEE. Trimming pared 1 base from V and 5 bases from J, leaving 16 bases between. The full variable domain, its missing parts supplied by reference TRBV9 and TRBJ2-1, is DSGVTQTPKHLITATGQRVTLRCSPRSGDLSVYWYQQSLDQGLQFLIQYYNGEERAKGNILERFSAQQFPDLHSELNLSSLELGDSALYFCASSVPMGGPDNEQFFGPGTRLTVL.

This clone was detected a few times. The J gene is TRBJ1-1, the V gene TRBV5-6, with unresolved D. Germline loops: CDR1 SGHDT, CDR2 YYEEEE. Trimming removed 7 bases from V and 3 bases from J, with 10 bases in between. The CDR3 is 12 amino acids. Here the CDR3 reads CASSRRDTEAFF. The DNA for the CDR3 is TGTGCCAGCTCCCGGAGGGACACTGAAGCTTTCTTT.

V is TRBV3-1 (or the pseudogene TRBV3-2) and J is TRBJ2-3, with D possibly matching TRBD1 (5 bases). The CDR3 has 14 amino acids. CDR1 and CDR2 (germline): LGHDT, YNNKEL (reference sequence). The V end was cut by 8 bases, the J end by 0 bases, with 12 bases between. In nucleotides, the CDR3 is TGTGCCAGCGGGCAGGGAATGAGCACAGATACGCAGTATTTT. Encoded protein: CASGQGMSTDTQYF.

The chain is built from TRBV14 and TRBJ2-7, with D perhaps TRBD2 (6 bases). The V end was cut by 1 base, the J end by 7 bases, with 20 bases between. Germline CDR1 and CDR2: SGHDN and FVKESK. The CDR3 spans 16 residues. The CDR3: CASSQVGGALWGEQYF. As DNA, the CDR3 is TGTGCCAGCAGCCAAGTAGGAGGGGCTCTCTGGGGGGAGCAGTACTTC.

The chain recombines TRBV5-1 with TRBJ1-1, with TRBD1 matching over 8 bases. Germline V CDR1 and CDR2: SGHRS, YFSETQ. There are 17 residues in the CDR3. V shed 0 bases and J 4 bases; nucleotides not matched to a gene: 11. CDR3 region: CASSLALLGTGGTEAFF. The CDR3 DNA reads TGCGCCAGCAGCTTGGCCTTACTGGGAACAGGGGGCACTGAAGCTTTCTTT.

V is TRBV30 and J is TRBJ2-3; no reliable D call. V lost 2 bases to trimming and J lost 4 bases, with 4 bases between them. The germline V gene has CDR1 GTSNPN and CDR2 SVGIG (reference sequence). The CDR3 runs 11 residues. Here the CDR3 DNA reads TGTGCCTGGAGTTTCTCAGATACGCAGTATTTT. It specifies CAWSFSDTQYF.

The rearrangement joins TRBV28 to TRBJ2-2; D is possibly TRBD1 (6 bases). The V and J ends lost 7 bases and 1 base respectively, with 16 bases between them. The CDR3 is 16 amino acids. CDR1 and CDR2 (germline): MDHEN, SYDVKM. CDR3 region: CASTERTVRNTGELFF. As DNA, the CDR3 is TGTGCCAGCACCGAACGGACAGTCAGGAACACCGGGGAGCTGTTTTTT.

The V call is TRBV14, the J call TRBJ2-3, with 9 positions matching TRBD2. V shed 3 bases, J shed 3 bases, and the junction held 7 bases outside the gene matches. The V gene's germline CDR1 is SGHDN and CDR2 FVKESK. CDR3 length: 16 residues. CDR3 residues: CASSHLGGLATDTQYF. For the CDR3, the DNA is TGTGCCAGCAGCCATTTGGGGGGACTAGCAACAGATACGCAGTATTTT.

The V and J genes are TRBV6-5 and TRBJ1-2; tentative D call: TRBD1 (6 bases). Trimming left V 6 bases short and J 3 bases short, with 8 bases between. The CDR3 extends over 12 amino acids. Germline loops: CDR1 MNHEY, CDR2 SVGAGI. CDR3 in amino acids: CASRDRDYGYTF. The DNA for the CDR3 is TGTGCCAGCAGGGACAGAGACTATGGCTACACCTTC.

V gene TRBV24-1 combines with J gene TRBJ2-1, with 8 bases fitting TRBD2. CDR1 and CDR2 from the germline V gene are KGHDR and SFDVKD. Trimming removed 8 bases from V and 5 bases from J; junction bases left unmatched: 10. The CDR3 extends over 15 amino acids. The CDR3 loop is CATTPRSSGDNEQFF. CDR3 nucleotide sequence: TGTGCCACCACCCCCCGTAGTAGCGGGGACAATGAGCAGTTCTTC.